The entry below describes one T cell receptor (beta chain). The table came from immunoSEQ multiplex PCR; TCRdb's copy has only in-frame clones and leaves some out. The sample has about 68,000 clones, about nine tenths seen once. The data were obtained in a study of T cell changes during pregnancy in multiple sclerosis. Trimming at V came to 1 base and at J to 0 bases, leaving 7 bases not matched to a gene. Germline V gives CDR1 SGHRS, CDR2 YFSETQ. The CDR3 totals 16 residues. The TCR originated in a female donor with multiple sclerosis, enrolled in a pregnancy study. V is TRBV5-1 and J is TRBJ2-7; TRBD1 aligns across 7 bases. Sequencing was performed on peripheral blood, taken in the first trimester of pregnancy. CDR3 in DNA: TGCGCCAGCAGCTTGAGGGGGACAGCCAGCTCCTACGAGCAGTACTTC. It yields the protein CASSLRGTASSYEQYF. The full variable domain, rest sourced from reference TRBV5-1 and TRBJ2-7, is KAGVTQTPRYLIKTRGQQVTLSCSPISGHRSVSWYQQTPGQGLQFLFEYFSETQRNKGNFPGRFSGRQFSNSRSEMNVSTLELGDSALYLCASSLRGTASSYEQYFGPGTRLTVT.